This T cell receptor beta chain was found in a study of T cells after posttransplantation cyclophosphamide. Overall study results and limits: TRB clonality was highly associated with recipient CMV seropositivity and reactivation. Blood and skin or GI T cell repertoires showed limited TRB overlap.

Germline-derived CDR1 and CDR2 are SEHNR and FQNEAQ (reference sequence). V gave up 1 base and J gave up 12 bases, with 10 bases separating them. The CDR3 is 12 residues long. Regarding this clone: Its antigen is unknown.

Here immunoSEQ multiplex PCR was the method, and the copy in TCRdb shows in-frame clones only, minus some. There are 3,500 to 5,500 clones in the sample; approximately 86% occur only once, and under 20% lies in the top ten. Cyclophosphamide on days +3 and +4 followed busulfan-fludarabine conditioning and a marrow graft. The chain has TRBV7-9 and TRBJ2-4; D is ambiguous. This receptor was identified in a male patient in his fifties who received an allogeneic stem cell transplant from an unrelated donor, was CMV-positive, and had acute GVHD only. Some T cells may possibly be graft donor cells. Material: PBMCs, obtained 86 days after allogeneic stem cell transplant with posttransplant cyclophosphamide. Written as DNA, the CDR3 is TGTGCCAGCAGCTTAGATTTTGAGAATCAGTACTTC. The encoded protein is CASSLDFENQYF. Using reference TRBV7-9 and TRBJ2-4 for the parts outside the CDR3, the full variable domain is DTGVSQNPRHKITKRGQNVTFRCDPISEHNRLYWYRQTLGQGPEFLTYFQNEAQLEKSRLLSDRFSAERPKGSFSTLEIQRTEQGDSAMYLCASSLDFENQYFGAGTRLSVL.